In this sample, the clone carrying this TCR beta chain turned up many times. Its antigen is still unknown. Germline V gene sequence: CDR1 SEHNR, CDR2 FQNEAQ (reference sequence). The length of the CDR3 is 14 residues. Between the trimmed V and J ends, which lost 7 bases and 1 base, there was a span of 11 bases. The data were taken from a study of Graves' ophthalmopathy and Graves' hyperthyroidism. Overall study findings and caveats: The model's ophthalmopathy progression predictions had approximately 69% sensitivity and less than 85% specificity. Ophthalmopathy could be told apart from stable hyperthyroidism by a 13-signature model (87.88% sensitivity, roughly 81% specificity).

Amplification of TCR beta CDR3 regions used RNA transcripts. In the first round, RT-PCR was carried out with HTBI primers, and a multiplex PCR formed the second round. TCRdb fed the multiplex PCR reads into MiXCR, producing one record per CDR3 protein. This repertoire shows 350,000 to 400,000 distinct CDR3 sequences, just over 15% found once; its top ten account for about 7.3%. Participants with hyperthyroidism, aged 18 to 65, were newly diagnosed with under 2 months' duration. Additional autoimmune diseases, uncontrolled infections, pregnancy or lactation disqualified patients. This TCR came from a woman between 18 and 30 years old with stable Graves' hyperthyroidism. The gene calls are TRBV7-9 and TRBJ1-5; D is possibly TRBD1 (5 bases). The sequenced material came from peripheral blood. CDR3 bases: TGTGCCAGCACCATGGAGGGGAGCAATCAGCCCCAGCATTTT. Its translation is CASTMEGSNQPQHF.